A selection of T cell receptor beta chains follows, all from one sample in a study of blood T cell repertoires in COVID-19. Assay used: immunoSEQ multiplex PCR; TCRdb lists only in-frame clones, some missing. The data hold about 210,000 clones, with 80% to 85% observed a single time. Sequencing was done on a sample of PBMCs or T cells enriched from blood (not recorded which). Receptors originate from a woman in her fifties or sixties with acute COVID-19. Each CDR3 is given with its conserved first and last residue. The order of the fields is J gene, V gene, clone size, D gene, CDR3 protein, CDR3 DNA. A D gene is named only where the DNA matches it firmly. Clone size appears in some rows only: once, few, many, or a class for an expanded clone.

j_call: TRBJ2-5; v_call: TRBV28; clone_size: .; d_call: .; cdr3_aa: CASSPLFFREVPSETQYF; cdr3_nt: TGTGCCAGCAGTCCCCTCTTTTTTCGGGAAGTCCCCTCAGAGACCCAGTACTTC
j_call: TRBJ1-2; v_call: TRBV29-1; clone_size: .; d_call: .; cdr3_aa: CSVEDRLGASGYTF; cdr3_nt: TGCAGCGTTGAAGACCGTCTGGGGGCCTCTGGCTACACCTTC
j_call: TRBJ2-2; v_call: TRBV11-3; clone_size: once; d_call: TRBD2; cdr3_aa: CASSSRGAGELFF; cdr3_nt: TGTGCCAGCTCCTCGCGGGGGGCCGGGGAGCTGTTTTTT
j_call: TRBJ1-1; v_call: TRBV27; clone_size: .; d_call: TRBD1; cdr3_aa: CASSSLTGHHQAFF; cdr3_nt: TGTGCCAGCAGTTCCCTGACAGGGCACCACCAAGCTTTCTTT
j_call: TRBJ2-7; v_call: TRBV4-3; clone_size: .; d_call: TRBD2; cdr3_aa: CASSQWGGGYEQYF; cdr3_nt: TGCGCCAGCAGCCAGTGGGGGGGAGGCTACGAGCAGTACTTC
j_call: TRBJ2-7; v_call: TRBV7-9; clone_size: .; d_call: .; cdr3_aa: CASSIDPLREQYF; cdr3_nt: TGTGCCAGCAGCATAGACCCACTGAGGGAGCAGTACTTC
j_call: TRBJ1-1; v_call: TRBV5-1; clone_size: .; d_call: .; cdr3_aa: CASSLLEARGGTEAFF; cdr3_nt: TGCGCCAGCAGCTTGCTAGAGGCGAGGGGGGGCACTGAAGCTTTCTTT
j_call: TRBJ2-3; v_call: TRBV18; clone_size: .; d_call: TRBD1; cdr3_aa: CASSAGTGGITDTQYF; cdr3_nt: TGTGCCAGCTCAGCCGGGACAGGGGGCATCACAGATACGCAGTATTTT
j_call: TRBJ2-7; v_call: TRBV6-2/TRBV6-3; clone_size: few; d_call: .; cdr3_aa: CASSFDPRSAEQYF; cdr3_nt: TGTGCCAGCAGTTTCGACCCGAGGTCTGCCGAGCAGTACTTC
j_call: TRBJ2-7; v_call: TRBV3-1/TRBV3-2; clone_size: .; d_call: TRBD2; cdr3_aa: CASSPGRREGLWEQYF; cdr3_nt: TGTGCCAGCAGCCCGGGAAGGCGGGAGGGCCTTTGGGAGCAGTACTTC
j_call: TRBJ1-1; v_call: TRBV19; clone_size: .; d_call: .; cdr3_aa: CASSINSQSLNTEAFF; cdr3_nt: TGTGCCAGTAGTATAAACTCACAGAGTTTGAACACTGAAGCTTTCTTT
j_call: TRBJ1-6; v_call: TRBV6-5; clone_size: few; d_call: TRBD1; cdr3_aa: CASSPTGTGRSPLHF; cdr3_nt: TGTGCCAGCAGCCCCACCGGGACAGGGAGATCACCCCTCCACTTT
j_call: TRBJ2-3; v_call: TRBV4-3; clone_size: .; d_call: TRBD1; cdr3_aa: CASSQDHRGREQYF; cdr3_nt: TGCGCCAGCAGCCAAGATCACAGGGGGCGAGAGCAGTATTTT
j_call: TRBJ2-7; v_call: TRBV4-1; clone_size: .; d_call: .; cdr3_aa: CASSQVRLALDEQYF; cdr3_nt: TGCGCCAGCAGCCAAGTGCGACTGGCCCTGGACGAGCAGTACTTC
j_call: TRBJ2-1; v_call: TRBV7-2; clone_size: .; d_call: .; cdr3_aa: CASSSLYTLSSYNEQFF; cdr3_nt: TGTGCCAGCAGCTCCCTTTATACTCTTAGCTCCTACAATGAGCAGTTCTTC
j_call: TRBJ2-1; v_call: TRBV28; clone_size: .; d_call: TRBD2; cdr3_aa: CASRRLAGGPWEFF; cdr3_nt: TGTGCCAGCAGACGACTAGCGGGAGGGCCCTGGGAGTTCTTC
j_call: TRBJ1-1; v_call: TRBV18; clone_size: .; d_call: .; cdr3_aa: CASSPTQGQNTEAFF; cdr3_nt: TGTGCCAGCTCACCCACCCAAGGACAGAACACTGAAGCTTTCTTT
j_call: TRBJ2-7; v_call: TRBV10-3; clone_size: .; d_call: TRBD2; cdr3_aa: CAIRTGTSSYEQYF; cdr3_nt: TGTGCCATCAGGACCGGGACTAGCTCCTACGAGCAGTACTTC
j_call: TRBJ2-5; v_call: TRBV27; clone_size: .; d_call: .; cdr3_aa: CASKGGLGLETQYF; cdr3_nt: TGTGCCAGCAAAGGAGGGTTAGGCCTAGAGACCCAGTACTTC
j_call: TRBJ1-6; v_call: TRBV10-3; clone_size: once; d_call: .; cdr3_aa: CAISSGSSYNSPLHF; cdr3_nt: TGTGCCATCAGTTCCGGGAGCTCCTATAATTCACCCCTCCACTTT
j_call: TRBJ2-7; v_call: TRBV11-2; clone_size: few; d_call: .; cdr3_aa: CASSRLVFNEQYF; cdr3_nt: TGTGCCAGCAGCCGACTAGTCTTTAACGAGCAGTACTTC
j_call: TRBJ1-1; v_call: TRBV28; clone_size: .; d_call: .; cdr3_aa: CASITETGGWNTEAFF; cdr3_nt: TGTGCCAGCATCACCGAGACGGGGGGATGGAACACTGAAGCTTTCTTT
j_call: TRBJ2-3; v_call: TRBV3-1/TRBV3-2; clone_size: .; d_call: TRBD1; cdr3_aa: CASSRGYRGPNTDTQYF; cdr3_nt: TGTGCCAGCAGCCGGGGATACAGGGGTCCTAACACAGATACGCAGTATTTT
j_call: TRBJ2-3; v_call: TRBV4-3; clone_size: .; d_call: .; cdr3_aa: CASSQDRSSSVDTQYF; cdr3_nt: TGCGCCAGCAGCCAAGATAGGTCTAGCAGCGTCGATACGCAGTATTTT
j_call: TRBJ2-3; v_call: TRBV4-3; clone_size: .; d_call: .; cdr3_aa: CASSQDLGGAAHF; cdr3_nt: TGCGCCAGCAGCCAAGATTTGGGCGGGGCAGCCCATTTT
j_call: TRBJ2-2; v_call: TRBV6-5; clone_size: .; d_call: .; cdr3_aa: CASTKVSTGELFF; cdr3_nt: TGTGCCAGCACTAAAGTCTCCACCGGGGAGCTGTTTTTT
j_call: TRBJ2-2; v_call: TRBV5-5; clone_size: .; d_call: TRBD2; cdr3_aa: CASSFRLAVTGELFF; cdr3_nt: TGTGCCAGCAGCTTCCGACTAGCGGTCACCGGGGAGCTGTTTTTT
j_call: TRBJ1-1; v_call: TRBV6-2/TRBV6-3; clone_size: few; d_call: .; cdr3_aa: CASSIGQRLNTEAFF; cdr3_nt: TGTGCCAGCAGTATCGGACAGAGACTGAACACTGAAGCTTTCTTT
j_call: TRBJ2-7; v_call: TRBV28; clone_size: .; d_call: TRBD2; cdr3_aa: CASSTTSATYEQYF; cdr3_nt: TGTGCCAGCAGTACCACTAGCGCCACCTACGAGCAGTACTTC
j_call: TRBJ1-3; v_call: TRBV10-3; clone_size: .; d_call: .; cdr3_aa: CAISGNLNTIYF; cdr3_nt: TGTGCCATCAGTGGTAACTTAAACACCATATATTTT
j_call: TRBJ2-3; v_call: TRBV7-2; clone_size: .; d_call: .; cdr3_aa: CASSLSRGGTDTQYF; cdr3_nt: TGTGCCAGCAGCTTATCCAGGGGTGGTACAGATACGCAGTATTTT
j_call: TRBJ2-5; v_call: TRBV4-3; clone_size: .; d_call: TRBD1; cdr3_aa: CASSQEIGTAQETQYF; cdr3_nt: TGCGCCAGCAGCCAAGAAATAGGGACAGCCCAAGAGACCCAGTACTTC
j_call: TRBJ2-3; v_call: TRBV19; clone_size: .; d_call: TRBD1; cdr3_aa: CASSTGTARDTQYF; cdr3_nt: TGTGCCAGTAGTACCGGGACAGCACGCGATACGCAGTATTTT
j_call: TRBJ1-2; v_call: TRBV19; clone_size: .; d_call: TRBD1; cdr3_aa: CASSSGTGDIGGYTF; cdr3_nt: TGTGCCAGTAGTTCCGGGACAGGGGATATAGGTGGCTACACCTTC
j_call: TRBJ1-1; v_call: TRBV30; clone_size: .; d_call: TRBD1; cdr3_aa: CAWSGGAGTGNGKAFF; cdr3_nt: TGTGCCTGGAGTGGGGGCGCGGGGACAGGGAATGGAAAAGCTTTCTTT
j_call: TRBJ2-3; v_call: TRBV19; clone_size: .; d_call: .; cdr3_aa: CASSIGGGMRDTQYF; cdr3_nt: TGTGCCAGTAGTATAGGCGGCGGGATGAGGGATACGCAGTATTTT
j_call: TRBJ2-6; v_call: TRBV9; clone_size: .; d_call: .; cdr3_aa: CASSVGARSSSGANVLTF; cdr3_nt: TGTGCCAGCAGCGTAGGGGCACGGTCAAGCTCTGGGGCCAACGTCCTGACTTTC
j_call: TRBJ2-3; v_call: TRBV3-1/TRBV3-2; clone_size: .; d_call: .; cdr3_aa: CASSQVRGGPDTQYF; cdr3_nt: TGTGCCAGCAGCCAAGTCCGTGGCGGGCCGGATACGCAGTATTTT
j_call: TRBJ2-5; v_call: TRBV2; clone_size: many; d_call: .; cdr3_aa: CASMIELGETQYF; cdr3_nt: TGTGCCAGCATGATAGAGCTTGGAGAGACCCAGTACTTC
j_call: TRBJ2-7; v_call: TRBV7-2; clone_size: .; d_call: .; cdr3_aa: CASSDSRRVSYEQYF; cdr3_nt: TGTGCCAGCAGCGACTCGCGGAGGGTCTCCTACGAGCAGTACTTC
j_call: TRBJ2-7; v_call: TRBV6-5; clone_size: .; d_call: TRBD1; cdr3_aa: CASRAGQGNHEQYF; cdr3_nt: TGTGCCAGCAGAGCCGGACAGGGGAACCACGAGCAGTACTTC
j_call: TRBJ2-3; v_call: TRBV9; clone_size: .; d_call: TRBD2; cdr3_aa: CASSVVPSGGPDTQYF; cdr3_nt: TGTGCCAGCAGCGTAGTCCCTTCGGGAGGGCCGGATACGCAGTATTTT
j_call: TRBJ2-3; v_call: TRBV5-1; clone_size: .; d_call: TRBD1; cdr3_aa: CASSPDRHTQYF; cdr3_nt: TGCGCCAGCAGCCCGGACAGGCATACGCAGTATTTT
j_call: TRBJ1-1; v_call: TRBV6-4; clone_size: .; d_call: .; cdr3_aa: CASREGGMNTEAFF; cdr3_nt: TGTGCCAGCAGGGAAGGAGGGATGAACACTGAAGCTTTCTTT
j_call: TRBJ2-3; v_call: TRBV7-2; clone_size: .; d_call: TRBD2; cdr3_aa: CASSLVVSGGAGTQYF; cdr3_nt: TGTGCCAGCAGCTTAGTTGTTAGCGGGGGGGCAGGTACGCAGTATTTT
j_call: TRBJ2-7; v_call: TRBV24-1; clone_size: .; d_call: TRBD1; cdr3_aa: CATSDLSLPGTGDYEQYF; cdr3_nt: TGTGCCACCAGTGACCTCAGTCTACCCGGGACAGGGGATTACGAGCAGTACTTC
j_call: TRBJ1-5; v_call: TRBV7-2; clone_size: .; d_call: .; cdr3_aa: CASTSLPGGPQHF; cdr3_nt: TGTGCCAGCACCTCCCTCCCCGGGGGGCCCCAGCATTTT
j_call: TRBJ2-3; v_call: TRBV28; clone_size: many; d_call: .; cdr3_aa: CASSLSPGLGTSTDTQYF; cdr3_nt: TGTGCCAGCAGTTTATCCCCCGGATTAGGGACTAGCACAGATACGCAGTATTTT
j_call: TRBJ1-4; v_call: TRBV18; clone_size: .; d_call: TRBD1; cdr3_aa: CASSPVRQGLGEKLFF; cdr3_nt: TGTGCCAGCTCACCGGTCCGACAGGGGTTAGGGGAAAAACTGTTTTTT
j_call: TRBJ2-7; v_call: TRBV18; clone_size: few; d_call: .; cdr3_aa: CASSLNDRYEQYF; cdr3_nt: TGTGCCAGCTCACTAAACGACAGGTACGAGCAGTACTTC